These T cell receptor beta chains were read from a single sample in a study of cytomegalovirus exposure and HLA in healthy donors. TCRdb's copy holds only in-frame clones and misses some; the assay was immunoSEQ multiplex PCR. The sample carries more than 85,000 clones, roughly three quarters recorded once. Sequenced sample: PBMCs. These TCRs come from a man aged 25-40 years in good health and CMV-seropositive. Each CDR3 is given with its conserved first and last residue. A D gene is named only where the DNA matches it firmly. Clone size, where shown, is once, few, many, or a class for clones that have expanded.

abundance | d_gene | j_gene | v_gene | CDR3aa | CDR3nt
- | TRBD2 | TRBJ2-1 | TRBV9 | CASSVTSGGLSYNEQFF | TGTGCCAGCAGCGTCACTAGCGGGGGCCTCTCCTACAATGAGCAGTTCTTC
- | - | TRBJ2-3 | TRBV4-2 | CASSQVQGSRVDTQYF | TGTGCCAGCAGCCAAGTTCAGGGGTCCCGCGTGGATACGCAGTATTTT
once | - | TRBJ1-2 | TRBV5-1 | CASSDVGQGRSYTF | TGCGCCAGCAGCGATGTGGGCCAGGGCAGAAGCTACACCTTC
- | - | TRBJ2-7 | TRBV6-1 | CASSEPGYLEQYF | TGTGCCAGCAGTGAGCCGGGGTACCTCGAGCAGTACTTC
- | - | TRBJ2-3 | TRBV6-5 | CASSYNRDEDTQYF | TGTGCCAGCAGTTACAACAGGGATGAGGATACGCAGTATTTT
- | TRBD2 | TRBJ2-3 | TRBV30 | CAWSVAGGDTDTQYF | TGTGCCTGGAGTGTAGCGGGGGGGGACACAGATACGCAGTATTTT
- | TRBD2 | TRBJ2-3 | TRBV9 | CASSVEIRTSGNTDTQYF | TGTGCCAGCAGCGTAGAAATTCGGACTAGCGGGAACACAGATACGCAGTATTTT
- | TRBD1 | TRBJ1-2 | TRBV30 | CAWSAGGHYGYTF | TGTGCCTGGAGTGCAGGGGGCCACTATGGCTACACCTTC
once | - | TRBJ1-1 | TRBV30 | CAWSGGGSSTEAFF | TGTGCCTGGAGTGGGGGGGGGAGCTCCACTGAAGCTTTCTTT
- | - | TRBJ2-2 | TRBV7-6 | CASHAGTPANTGELFF | TGTGCCAGCCACGCCGGGACACCTGCGAACACCGGGGAGCTGTTTTTT
- | TRBD1 | TRBJ1-1 | TRBV30 | CAWSADRVDTEAFF | TGTGCCTGGAGTGCCGACAGGGTCGACACTGAAGCTTTCTTT
- | - | TRBJ2-2 | TRBV7-6 | CASSLATRVYGTGELFF | TGTGCCAGCAGCTTAGCCACTAGGGTTTACGGCACCGGGGAGCTGTTTTTT
- | - | TRBJ2-6 | TRBV7-2 | CASNYGGSGANVLTF | TGTGCCAGCAATTACGGGGGCTCTGGGGCCAACGTCCTGACTTTC
- | TRBD1 | TRBJ2-2 | TRBV9 | CASSGTVNTGELFF | TGTGCCAGCTCCGGGACAGTTAACACCGGGGAGCTGTTTTTT
- | - | TRBJ1-2 | TRBV6-6 | CASSYTSNYGYTF | TGTGCCAGCAGTTACACGAGTAACTATGGCTACACCTTC
- | - | TRBJ2-7 | TRBV19 | CASSFGASYEQYF | TGTGCCAGTAGTTTTGGGGCCTCCTACGAGCAGTACTTC
- | TRBD2 | TRBJ2-5 | TRBV6-1 | CASTRTSGAKETQYF | TGTGCCAGCACCCGGACTAGCGGGGCTAAAGAGACCCAGTACTTC
- | TRBD1 | TRBJ2-7 | TRBV5-1 | CASSLKGQGFDEQYF | TGCGCCAGCAGCTTGAAGGGACAGGGTTTCGACGAGCAGTACTTC
once | - | TRBJ1-6 | TRBV9 | CASSEGRGSSYNSPLHF | TGTGCCAGCAGCGAGGGGCGGGGAAGCTCCTATAATTCACCCCTCCACTTT
- | TRBD2 | TRBJ2-1 | TRBV9 | CASSFRLAGGTYNEQFF | TGTGCCAGCAGCTTCCGACTAGCGGGGGGGACCTACAATGAGCAGTTCTTC
once | TRBD1 | TRBJ2-5 | TRBV10-3 | CAISWDREETQYF | TGTGCCATCAGTTGGGACAGGGAGGAGACCCAGTACTTC
- | - | TRBJ1-2 | TRBV2 | CASSEWREAYGYTF | TGTGCCAGCAGTGAATGGCGGGAGGCCTATGGCTACACCTTC
few | - | TRBJ2-3 | TRBV13 | CASSASGTDTQYF | TGTGCCAGCTCTGCTAGTGGCACAGATACGCAGTATTTT
- | - | TRBJ2-5 | TRBV14 | CASSPTQGFGETQYF | TGTGCCAGCAGCCCCACCCAGGGTTTTGGAGAGACCCAGTACTTC
- | - | TRBJ1-2 | TRBV5-1 | CASRYGGQGGYTF | TGCGCCAGCAGATATGGGGGCCAGGGCGGCTACACCTTC
few | - | TRBJ2-6 | TRBV5-8 | CARRTSGGDSAGANVLTF | TGTGCCAGACGTACCAGTGGCGGGGATTCGGCCGGGGCCAACGTCCTGACTTTC
- | TRBD1 | TRBJ1-2 | TRBV19 | CASSPRTGLNYGYTF | TGTGCCAGTAGCCCTAGGACAGGACTGAACTATGGCTACACCTTC
few | - | TRBJ1-5 | TRBV19 | CASSIDPQLLEPQHF | TGTGCCAGTAGTATAGACCCGCAGTTGTTGGAGCCCCAGCATTTT
- | - | TRBJ1-3 | TRBV27 | CASSGWGGSGNTIYF | TGTGCCAGCAGTGGTTGGGGGGGCTCTGGAAACACCATATATTTT
- | TRBD1 | TRBJ1-3 | TRBV6-5 | CASSPTGATGNTIYF | TGTGCCAGCAGTCCCACAGGGGCAACTGGAAACACCATATATTTT
few | - | TRBJ1-1 | TRBV5-1 | CASSLAGVTAEAFF | TGCGCCAGCAGCTTGGCAGGGGTTACTGCTGAAGCTTTCTTT
- | - | TRBJ1-1 | TRBV19 | CASRNRVWTEAFF | TGTGCCAGTAGAAACAGGGTTTGGACTGAAGCTTTCTTT
- | TRBD1 | TRBJ1-6 | TRBV19 | CASRPQGAYSPLHF | TGTGCCAGTAGGCCACAGGGGGCTTATTCACCCCTCCACTTT
- | TRBD2 | TRBJ2-5 | TRBV11-2 | CASTPGVAGVPGIETQYF | TGTGCCAGCACCCCCGGGGTAGCGGGGGTCCCCGGAATAGAGACCCAGTACTTC
once | - | TRBJ2-2 | TRBV9 | CASSVDGGAGTGELFF | TGTGCCAGCAGCGTAGATGGGGGCGCTGGCACCGGGGAGCTGTTTTTT
- | TRBD1 | TRBJ2-5 | TRBV2 | CASSMRQGGVAQYF | TGTGCCAGCAGTATGAGACAGGGGGGGGTGGCCCAGTACTTC
few | TRBD1 | TRBJ2-3 | TRBV27 | CASSLTRDRPDTQYF | TGTGCCAGCAGTTTGACCCGGGACAGGCCAGATACGCAGTATTTT
- | TRBD1 | TRBJ2-2 | TRBV29-1 | CSARGQLNTGELFF | TGCAGCGCCCGGGGACAGCTAAACACCGGGGAGCTGTTTTTT
- | TRBD1 | TRBJ2-1 | TRBV19 | CASSIADRGPNEQFF | TGTGCCAGTAGTATTGCGGACAGGGGGCCCAATGAGCAGTTCTTC
- | - | TRBJ2-7 | TRBV5-1 | CASSLEQLPYEQYF | TGCGCCAGCAGCTTGGAACAGCTCCCCTACGAGCAGTACTTC
- | - | TRBJ1-4 | TRBV27 | CASSPRAGGAREKLFF | TGTGCCAGCAGTCCACGCGCGGGAGGGGCAAGGGAAAAACTGTTTTTT
- | - | TRBJ1-5 | TRBV19 | CASSISHQGYYSNQPQHF | TGTGCCAGTAGTATCTCACATCAGGGGTATTATAGCAATCAGCCCCAGCATTTT
few | - | TRBJ1-1 | TRBV7-2 | CASSQGYTEAFF | TGTGCCAGCAGTCAGGGATACACTGAAGCTTTCTTT
- | - | TRBJ2-7 | TRBV4-2 | CASSQGRQENYEQYF | TGTGCCAGCAGCCAAGGTCGACAGGAAAACTACGAGCAGTACTTC
- | TRBD1 | TRBJ2-6 | TRBV4-2 | CASSQGTGSGANVLTF | TGTGCCAGCAGCCAGGGGACAGGGTCCGGGGCCAACGTCCTGACTTTC
- | - | TRBJ2-1 | TRBV9 | CASSVVQAGYNEQFF | TGTGCCAGCAGCGTAGTTCAGGCCGGCTACAATGAGCAGTTCTTC
- | TRBD2 | TRBJ2-7 | TRBV5-1 | CASSLGPTSGALSYEQYF | TGCGCCAGCAGCTTGGGCCCGACTAGCGGGGCGTTATCCTACGAGCAGTACTTC
- | - | TRBJ2-7 | TRBV7-2 | CASSLGAGYEQYF | TGTGCCAGCAGCTTAGGGGCGGGCTACGAGCAGTACTTC
- | TRBD1 | TRBJ2-7 | TRBV7-2 | CASSHRTGASSYEQYF | TGTGCCAGCAGCCATAGGACAGGGGCAAGCTCCTACGAGCAGTACTTC
- | TRBD1 | TRBJ1-1 | TRBV4-1 | CASSQGDRGNTEAFF | TGTGCCAGCAGCCAAGGGGACAGGGGGAACACTGAAGCTTTCTTT